A selection of T cell receptor beta chains follows, all from one sample in a study of blood T cell repertoires in COVID-19. Method: immunoSEQ multiplex PCR; TCRdb's copy keeps in-frame clones and lacks some. Of fewer than 350,000 clones listed, around nine tenths are singletons. The sample comprised PBMCs or T cells enriched from blood (not recorded which). Receptor source: a woman aged 55-69 years in a cohort exposed to, infected with or recovered from COVID-19 (not recorded which). The CDR3 runs from the conserved cysteine through the conserved F or W. Fields, in order: CDR3 DNA, CDR3 protein, J gene, clone size, V gene, D gene. A D gene is named only where the DNA matches it firmly. Clone size is given for some rows only: seen once, a few or many times, or a class if the clone is expanded.

CDR3 DNA: TGTGCCACCAGTGACCTAGGAATGGCGGAGACCCAGTACTTC
CDR3 protein: CATSDLGMAETQYF
J gene: TRBJ2-5
clone size: .
V gene: TRBV24-1
D gene: .

CDR3 DNA: TGTGCCAGCAGTCCCGGGACAGGGCGTGGGAGGACTGAAGCTTTCTTT
CDR3 protein: CASSPGTGRGRTEAFF
J gene: TRBJ1-1
clone size: .
V gene: TRBV6-2/TRBV6-3
D gene: TRBD1

CDR3 DNA: TGTGCCAGCAGTGGCAGAGCGTGGAACACTGAAGCTTTCTTT
CDR3 protein: CASSGRAWNTEAFF
J gene: TRBJ1-1
clone size: .
V gene: TRBV28
D gene: .

CDR3 DNA: TGTGCCAGCAGCCCCTGGACAGTCTATGGCTACACCTTC
CDR3 protein: CASSPWTVYGYTF
J gene: TRBJ1-2
clone size: .
V gene: TRBV5-6
D gene: .

CDR3 DNA: TGTGCCAGCAGCTCGATCCGTACCGGAGCTAATGAAAAACTGTTTTTT
CDR3 protein: CASSSIRTGANEKLFF
J gene: TRBJ1-4
clone size: .
V gene: TRBV7-2
D gene: .

CDR3 DNA: TGTGCCAGCAGTTTCGGACAGAATAATTCACCCCTCCACTTT
CDR3 protein: CASSFGQNNSPLHF
J gene: TRBJ1-6
clone size: .
V gene: TRBV27
D gene: .

CDR3 DNA: TGTGCCAGCAGCTCTGGACTAGCGGGAGAAGCGAACACCGGGGAGCTGTTTTTT
CDR3 protein: CASSSGLAGEANTGELFF
J gene: TRBJ2-2
clone size: .
V gene: TRBV11-3
D gene: TRBD2

CDR3 DNA: TGTGCCAGCAGTTTGAACGACAGGGGTGACACTGAAGCTTTCTTT
CDR3 protein: CASSLNDRGDTEAFF
J gene: TRBJ1-1
clone size: once
V gene: TRBV28
D gene: TRBD1

CDR3 DNA: TGTGCCAGCAGCTTACAGGGTCCGAGCACAGATACGCAGTATTTT
CDR3 protein: CASSLQGPSTDTQYF
J gene: TRBJ2-3
clone size: .
V gene: TRBV7-3
D gene: .

CDR3 DNA: TGTGCCAGCAGCTTAACACGGGGGGCCTACGAGCAGTACTTC
CDR3 protein: CASSLTRGAYEQYF
J gene: TRBJ2-7
clone size: once
V gene: TRBV11-2
D gene: TRBD2

CDR3 DNA: TGCGCCAGCAGCAGATCTCAGGGTAGCGAGCAGTACTTC
CDR3 protein: CASSRSQGSEQYF
J gene: TRBJ2-7
clone size: once
V gene: TRBV5-1
D gene: .

CDR3 DNA: TGTGCCAGCAGGGGACTAGCGGGACCCCCGGGACAGTTCTTC
CDR3 protein: CASRGLAGPPGQFF
J gene: TRBJ2-1
clone size: .
V gene: TRBV2
D gene: TRBD2

CDR3 DNA: TGTGCCAGCAGCTTAGGGCGGGAGACAGATACGCAGTATTTT
CDR3 protein: CASSLGRETDTQYF
J gene: TRBJ2-3
clone size: .
V gene: TRBV7-3
D gene: TRBD2

CDR3 DNA: TGTGCCAGCAGCTTGTTCGGCAGGGGGAACACTGAAGCTTTCTTT
CDR3 protein: CASSLFGRGNTEAFF
J gene: TRBJ1-1
clone size: .
V gene: TRBV5-4
D gene: .

CDR3 DNA: TGTGCCAGCAGTTTTTCGGGGAGCCAGGATGGCTACACCTTC
CDR3 protein: CASSFSGSQDGYTF
J gene: TRBJ1-2
clone size: .
V gene: TRBV28
D gene: .

CDR3 DNA: TGTGCCAGCAGTTTTGGACAGAGGACATATGGCTACACCTTC
CDR3 protein: CASSFGQRTYGYTF
J gene: TRBJ1-2
clone size: .
V gene: TRBV6-5
D gene: .

CDR3 DNA: TGTGCCAGCAGCCGTCAAGAGACCCAGTACTTC
CDR3 protein: CASSRQETQYF
J gene: TRBJ2-5
clone size: few
V gene: TRBV7-9
D gene: .

CDR3 DNA: TGTGCCAGCAGCCCACGGGACAGAACGGGCACTGAAGCTTTCTTT
CDR3 protein: CASSPRDRTGTEAFF
J gene: TRBJ1-1
clone size: .
V gene: TRBV3-1/TRBV3-2
D gene: TRBD1

CDR3 DNA: TGTGCCAGTAGTCCTCCGCCCCGGGTGAACACTGAAGCTTTCTTT
CDR3 protein: CASSPPPRVNTEAFF
J gene: TRBJ1-1
clone size: .
V gene: TRBV19
D gene: .

CDR3 DNA: TGTGCCAGTAGTATCGGTCTGACTGTTGCCTACAATGAGCAGTTCTTC
CDR3 protein: CASSIGLTVAYNEQFF
J gene: TRBJ2-1
clone size: .
V gene: TRBV19
D gene: .

CDR3 DNA: TGTGCCAGCTCACCCCTCCCATGGGACAGCGCTAACTATGGCTACACCTTC
CDR3 protein: CASSPLPWDSANYGYTF
J gene: TRBJ1-2
clone size: .
V gene: TRBV18
D gene: TRBD1

CDR3 DNA: TGTGCCAGCAGTGAGCTCTGGGGGGAGGGTGAGCAGTTCTTC
CDR3 protein: CASSELWGEGEQFF
J gene: TRBJ2-1
clone size: .
V gene: TRBV2
D gene: TRBD2

CDR3 DNA: TGTGCCAGCAGTTTGGGCCAGGACTATGGCTACACCTTC
CDR3 protein: CASSLGQDYGYTF
J gene: TRBJ1-2
clone size: .
V gene: TRBV27
D gene: .

CDR3 DNA: TGTGCCAGCAGCCGACGCAATCCTAGCGGGAGATACAATGAGCAGTTCTTC
CDR3 protein: CASSRRNPSGRYNEQFF
J gene: TRBJ2-1
clone size: .
V gene: TRBV7-9
D gene: TRBD2

CDR3 DNA: TGTGCCAGCAGCCAAGAAAGAACGGGACTTAACTATGGCTACACCTTC
CDR3 protein: CASSQERTGLNYGYTF
J gene: TRBJ1-2
clone size: once
V gene: TRBV4-2
D gene: .

CDR3 DNA: TGTGCCAGCAGTCCCTTTCCCAGCAATCAGCCCCAGCATTTT
CDR3 protein: CASSPFPSNQPQHF
J gene: TRBJ1-5
clone size: .
V gene: TRBV27
D gene: .

CDR3 DNA: TGTGCCAGCAGTTTATCGATTCGGGTCGGGGGGCTTAACACTGAAGCTTTCTTT
CDR3 protein: CASSLSIRVGGLNTEAFF
J gene: TRBJ1-1
clone size: .
V gene: TRBV28
D gene: .

CDR3 DNA: TGTGCCAGCAGGGCTAGCGCAACAGAGACCCAGTACTTC
CDR3 protein: CASRASATETQYF
J gene: TRBJ2-5
clone size: .
V gene: TRBV11-2
D gene: .

CDR3 DNA: TGTGCCAGCAGTGGGAGTAGCGGGACAGATACGCAGTATTTT
CDR3 protein: CASSGSSGTDTQYF
J gene: TRBJ2-3
clone size: .
V gene: TRBV28
D gene: TRBD2